This T cell receptor (beta chain) was recovered during a study of identical twins. Study-wide findings and caveats: Out-of-frame beta chain sequences displayed weaker excess sharing between twins.

On this clonotype itself: What it recognizes is unknown.

Each CDR3 protein is one row after TCRdb ran MiXCR on the 5' RACE reads. The sample has 220,000 or so distinct CDR3 sequences, about 7% seen once. The V end lost 2 bases, the J end lost 4 bases, and 15 bases lay between the germline ends. Germline V lookup: CDR1 SGHRS, CDR2 YFSETQ. CDR3 length: 15 amino acids. This sample also appeared in a second study, on yellow fever vaccine responses in identical twins.

The chain is built from TRBV5-1 and TRBJ2-5; tentatively, D is TRBD2 (7 bases). The receptor comes from a young woman in good health. The material sequenced was memory (CD45RO+) T cells sorted from blood. CDR3 loop: CASSFRGRGGETQYF. The CDR3 DNA follows: TGCGCCAGCAGCTTCCGAGGGAGGGGGGGAGAGACCCAGTACTTC.